This T cell receptor beta chain was retrieved from a study of graft-versus-host responses after intestinal transplantation (dated by TCRdb to the early 2020s). Looking at the study overall: The transplants that recipients received were multivisceral, liver-intestinal, or isolated intestinal. Every recipient was given anti-thymocyte globulin induction, followed by around three years of maintenance tacrolimus and steroids. To identify alloreactive clones, pre-transplant mixed lymphocyte reaction products were sequenced and then compared with unstimulated pre-transplant donor and recipient T cells. A cohort of about 26 intestinal transplant recipients, including one retransplant, was enrolled, and a few patients lacking pretransplant specimens were excluded. Rather than going through the commercial service, samples from a few later patients were sequenced in-house on an Illumina MiSeq and processed with MiXCR. A peak of at least 4% donor T cells among recipient peripheral blood mononuclear cells was the definition used for donor T cell macrochimerism. Bulk TCR-beta CDR3 sequencing was used to track graft-versus-host and host-versus-graft alloreactive T cell clones in the graft, circulation and bone marrow after intestinal transplantation.

Receptor libraries were prepared by the immunoSEQ multiplex PCR assay. For most patients, genomic DNA was isolated using the Qiagen DNeasy Blood and Tissue Kit and was shipped frozen to Adaptive Biotechnologies for TCR sequencing. For most patients, high-throughput TCR-beta CDR3 sequencing of genomic DNA was performed by Adaptive Biotechnologies. The study's processing was this. Adaptive's ImmunoSEQ software supplied the TCR sequencing data for 18 patients, while MiXCR and VDJtools were used to process a few other patients. CD4 versus CD8 sorting errors were corrected by removing sequences found in both subsets at a frequency ratio below 5:1. CDR3 nucleotide sequences shared between donor and recipient were removed because their origin could not be assigned. Alloreactive clones required at least 2-fold expansion over unstimulated cells and minimum CFSE-low frequency of 0.002% (template counts) or 0.001% (read counts). A clone was considered mappable if detected in the sequenced pre-transplant spleen, lymph node, or MLR CFSE-low populations of the donor or recipient. The cumulative frequency of alloreactive clones was calculated as a percentage of all sequences, weighted by copy number. The source is immuneACCESS, and TCRdb retained only in-frame sequences with V and J called. Part of the clones is not carried over; for the studies checked, unresolved V genes explain less than half of this, and the remainder is unexplained. The DNA gave D and trimming, while V, J and clone size come from that table. The sample table shows 150,000 or so clones, and approximately 91% are seen once. Jointly, the top ten make up around 0.2% of the sample.

Including the terminal cysteine and phenylalanine, the CDR3 comprises 16 residues. Only CDR3 DNA is held: 48 bases, read in frame from base 1. For this chain, trimming is 1 base at the V end and 9 bases at the J end, and the number of junction bases without a gene match is 10. Sequences SGHTA (CDR1) and FQGTGA (CDR2) are obtained from the germline V gene. Overall results and qualifications from the work: Early after transplant, peak levels of circulating GvH clones were associated with declines in HvG clones. Conclusions were limited by the relatively low number and heterogeneity of intestinal transplant patients. High GvH to HvG T cell clonal ratios were observed in the allografts of patients with donor T cell macrochimerism. GvH clones were detected in recipient bone marrow, and some of these GvH clones were observed earlier in ileal mucosa or blood, consistent with an intestinal mucosal origin.

Worth noting for this clone: No antigen is known for it. Per-nucleotide qualities are absent, and no much larger clonotype sits a single base away.

The time point label, read with the paper, signifies: cells obtained before transplantation from donor or recipient. CD3+CD4+ and CD3+CD8+ populations were FACS-sorted from unstimulated pre-transplant donor and recipient cells taken from spleen or lymph nodes. The clonotype comes from a human donor who received an intestinal transplant. This material consisted of unstimulated CD4+ T cells sorted from spleen or lymph node cells, taken before intestinal transplant. The chain uses TRBV7-3 and TRBJ2-1, and 9 junctional nucleotides match TRBD2. CDR3 protein: CASSLSGGTSRIEQFF. In nucleotides, the sequence is TGTGCCAGCAGCTTAAGTGGTGGGACTAGCCGGATTGAGCAGTTCTTC.